Each of the 27 T cell receptor beta chains below was sequenced from the same sample in a study of radiation and T cells in renal cell carcinoma. Time point reported: blood 2 weeks post-SBRT. Treatment noted: 15 Gy SBRT to primary tumor, nephrectomy 4 weeks later. Assay: immunoSEQ multiplex PCR; the TCRdb copy retains only in-frame clones and omits some. In the table there are 100,000 to 150,000 clones, roughly four fifths of which are singletons. Sequenced here: blood, sampled from a patient whose treatment included radiotherapy and nephrectomy. These receptor sequences come from a man aged 50-60 years with renal cell carcinoma.

The genes are TRBV18 and TRBJ1-5; the D gene is possibly TRBD1 (5 bases). V was shortened by 0 bases and J by 5 bases, with 11 bases between the two germline ends. Per the germline V gene, CDR1 is KGHSH and CDR2 is LQKENI. The length of the CDR3 is 15 residues. The CDR3 here is CASSPPGLGDQPQHF. The DNA for the CDR3 is TGTGCCAGCTCACCACCGGGGTTAGGGGATCAGCCCCAGCATTTT.

The chain joins TRBV4-2 to TRBJ2-7; the D is unclear. V was pared by 0 bases and J by 6 bases, with 6 bases between. The CDR3 loop spans 12 amino acids. Germline V gene lookup returns CDR1 LGHNA and CDR2 YNFKEQ. CDR3 in amino acids: CASSQDFGEQYF. CDR3 nucleotide sequence: TGTGCCAGCAGCCAAGATTTTGGCGAGCAGTACTTC.

V gene TRBV7-6 combines with J gene TRBJ2-7, with D unresolved. The CDR3 loop spans 14 amino acids. Trimming took 1 base from V and 0 from J, leaving 7 bases between them. Germline V gene data show CDR1 as SGHVS and CDR2 as FNYEAQ. In DNA, the CDR3 is TGTGCCAGCAGCTTAGATCAGAGCTCCTACGAGCAGTACTTC. Encoded protein: CASSLDQSSYEQYF.

This chain uses TRBV7-2 with TRBJ2-3; 7 bases are a match to TRBD2. In germline, CDR1 is SGHTA, CDR2 FQGNSA. J lost 1 base, V lost 1 base, and 8 bases had no gene match. The CDR3 spans 17 residues. Written as DNA, the CDR3 is TGTGCCAGCAGCTTAGTATTGGGGGGGTCCGGCACAGATACGCAGTATTTT. Translated: CASSLVLGGSGTDTQYF.

This clone came up a few times. This chain links TRBV7-2 with TRBJ1-2, with a weak D call TRBD1 (5 bases). The V end lost 6 bases, the J end lost 2 bases, and 7 bases lay between the germline ends. This CDR3 comprises 12 residues. From germline, CDR1 is SGHTA and CDR2 FQGNSA. CDR3 residues: CASRQENYGYTF. The CDR3 nucleotides read TGTGCCAGCAGACAGGAAAACTATGGCTACACCTTC.

The V call is TRBV10-3, the J call TRBJ2-7; tentatively, D is TRBD1 (6 bases). Deletions cut 10 bases from V and 5 bases from J, with 18 bases between. CDR1 ENHRY and CDR2 SYGVKD come from the germline V gene. This CDR3 has 13 residues. CDR3 bases: TGTGCCACCCGCGTGGGGGCCGTCGACGAGCAGTACTTC. Amino acid sequence: CATRVGAVDEQYF.

This clone was recorded only once. CDR3 in DNA: TGTGCCAGCAGTAGAACCCTAAAGTTGGACGAGCAGTACTTC. Translating it yields CASSRTLKLDEQYF. The V gene is TRBV28, the J gene TRBJ2-7; the D is unclear. The CDR3 sequence is 14 residues long. Trimming cost V 5 bases and J 5 bases, with 16 bases left between them. Looked up from germline, CDR1 is MDHEN and CDR2 is SYDVKM. Together with reference TRBV28 and TRBJ2-7, the CDR3 gives the full variable domain: DVKVTQSSRYLVKRTGEKVFLECVQDMDHENMFWYRQDPGLGLRLIYFSYDVKMKEKGDIPEGYSVSREKKERFSLILESASTNQTSMYLCASSRTLKLDEQYFGPGTRLTVT.

J is TRBJ2-7 and V is TRBV18; D might be TRBD1 (5 bases). The CDR3 has 14 residues. In germline, CDR1 is KGHSH, CDR2 LQKENI. Trimming took off 1 base at V and 2 bases at J, with 9 bases between the two ends. Here the CDR3 reads CASSPQGITYEQYF. For the CDR3, the DNA is TGTGCCAGCTCACCACAGGGGATTACCTACGAGCAGTACTTC.

This chain connects TRBV6-5 to TRBJ2-7; TRBD2 aligns across 13 bases. V lost 4 bases, J lost 7 bases, and 1 base stayed unmatched. CDR3 size: 13 residues. Germline loops: CDR1 MNHEY, CDR2 SVGAGI. In nucleotides, the CDR3 is TGTGCCAGCAGTTGGGGACTAGCGGGGGAGCAGTACTTC. Protein sequence: CASSWGLAGEQYF.

The chain has TRBV5-1 and TRBJ1-1; D ambiguous. Germline V gene lookup returns CDR1 SGHRS and CDR2 YFSETQ. The germline V and J ends were trimmed by 3 bases and 2 bases, with 8 bases remaining between them. The CDR3 consists of 13 residues. The CDR3 nucleotides read TGCGCCAGCAGCTCTGTGTCAAACACTGAAGCTTTCTTT. This sequence encodes CASSSVSNTEAFF.

This chain connects TRBV19 to TRBJ2-1, with TRBD2 matching 16 bases. This CDR3 comprises 17 residues. Germline V gene lookup returns CDR1 LNHDA and CDR2 SQIVND (reference sequence). The V gene end was trimmed by 7 bases and the J gene end by 4 bases; junction bases not matched to a gene: 7. CDR3 coding DNA: TGTGCCAGTAAATTGGGGACTAGCGGGAGGGGGTACAATGAGCAGTTCTTC. Its translation: CASKLGTSGRGYNEQFF.

The chain couples TRBV6-5 to TRBJ1-2, with no clear D. This CDR3 spans 14 amino acids. The germline CDR1 and CDR2 sequences are MNHEY and SVGAGI. The V and J ends lost 6 bases and 8 bases respectively, with 19 bases between them. The CDR3 spells CASRESGPQRGYTF. The CDR3 DNA reads as TGTGCCAGCAGGGAATCCGGGCCCCAACGGGGCTACACCTTC.

V gene TRBV2 combines with J gene TRBJ2-7, with D perhaps TRBD1 or TRBD2 (5 bases each). Germline loops: CDR1 SNHLY, CDR2 FYNNEI. This CDR3 contains 14 residues. Trimming removed 3 bases at V and 2 bases at J, with 11 bases between. The CDR3 here is CASSERGPPYEQYF. The CDR3 bases are TGTGCCAGCAGTGAGAGGGGTCCACCCTACGAGCAGTACTTC.

The rearrangement links TRBV4-3 to TRBJ1-2; 7 nucleotides line up with TRBD1. CDR3 length: 14 residues. The germline V gene has CDR1 LGHNA and CDR2 YSLEER. V lost 1 base to trimming and J lost 8 bases; unmatched junction nucleotides: 7. CDR3 coding DNA: TGCGCCAGCAGCCAAGCGTCAACAGGGGCCGGCTACACCTTC. This gives the protein CASSQASTGAGYTF.

The V gene is TRBV19, the J gene TRBJ2-7; D unclear. Germline V lookup: CDR1 LNHDA, CDR2 SQIVND (reference sequence). V was shortened by 1 base and J by 2 bases, with 12 bases between the two germline ends. The CDR3 has 15 residues. Here the CDR3 reads CASSIAIYLAYEQYF. The CDR3 bases are TGTGCCAGTAGTATAGCGATCTACTTAGCCTACGAGCAGTACTTC.

This sequence joins TRBV6-6 and TRBJ1-2; 7 nucleotides align to TRBD1. Germline V gene lookup returns CDR1 MNHNY and CDR2 SVGAGI (reference sequence). The CDR3 length is 15 residues. Losses at the gene ends were 5 bases for V and 0 bases for J; bases not matched to a gene: 6. CDR3 region: CASSPGDRANYGYTF. The CDR3 DNA reads TGTGCCAGCAGTCCGGGGGACAGAGCTAACTATGGCTACACCTTC.

J is TRBJ1-6 and V is TRBV21-1; the table gives TRBD1 as D, unverified against the DNA. TRBV21-1 is given as a pseudogene. The CDR3 covers 18 residues. CDR3 protein: CASSRPGKGQGGLSPLHF. For the CDR3, the DNA is TGTGCCAGCAGCAGGCCCGGTAAGGGACAGGGGGGCCTTTCACCCCTCCACTTT.

The genes are TRBV6-5 and TRBJ2-2; maybe TRBD1 (6 bases). CDR3 length equals 13 residues. V dropped 7 bases and J dropped 3 bases, with 9 bases sitting between them. Germline loops: CDR1 MNHEY, CDR2 SVGAGI. CDR3 sequence reads: CASNRADTGELFF. CDR3 coding DNA: TGTGCCAGCAACAGGGCGGACACCGGGGAGCTGTTTTTT.

The chain carries TRBV2 and TRBJ2-2; 7 nucleotides match TRBD1. Germline V gene data show CDR1 as SNHLY and CDR2 as FYNNEI. V lost 6 bases and J lost 1; bases outside the gene matches: 2. This CDR3 spans 14 amino acids. CDR3 protein: CASSDRVNTGELFF. The CDR3 nucleotides are TGTGCCAGCAGCGACAGGGTGAACACCGGGGAGCTGTTTTTT.

The count of this clone is one. The CDR3 region is CASSLGPLVEQYF. As DNA, the CDR3 is TGTGCCAGCAGCTTAGGTCCCCTGGTCGAGCAGTACTTC. The chain is built from TRBV7-6 and TRBJ2-7; D not certain. The V end lost 1 base, the J end lost 6 bases, and 10 bases lay between the germline ends. Germline CDR1 SGHVS, CDR2 FNYEAQ. The CDR3 totals 13 residues.

Concerning this clone itself: This sample includes further DNA sequences coding for the same CDR3. This sequence joins TRBV6-5 and TRBJ1-5; unclear D gene. Germline CDR1 and CDR2: MNHEY and SVGAGI. V dropped 2 bases and J dropped 1 base, with 3 bases sitting between them. The CDR3 extends over 13 amino acids. The CDR3 spells CASSYDSNQPQHF. The CDR3 bases are TGTGCCAGCAGTTACGACAGCAATCAGCCCCAGCATTTT.

The chain recombines TRBV18 with TRBJ2-7, with TRBD1 identical over 10 bases. The germline V gene encodes CDR1 KGHSH and CDR2 LQKENI. V was clipped by 2 bases and J by 4 bases; unmatched bases: 5. The CDR3 has 15 amino acids. CDR3 coding DNA: TGTGCCAGCTCACCAGCCGGGACAGGGGCTTACGAGCAGTACTTC. This gives the protein CASSPAGTGAYEQYF. Using reference TRBV18 and TRBJ2-7 for the parts outside the CDR3, the full variable domain is NAGVMQNPRHLVRRRGQEARLRCSPMKGHSHVYWYRQLPEEGLKFMVYLQKENIIDESGMPKERFSAEFPKEGPSILRIQQVVRGDSAAYFCASSPAGTGAYEQYFGPGTRLTVT.

The genes are TRBV5-8 and TRBJ2-3; D is unclear. The CDR3 runs to 14 residues. The ends were cut back, 6 bases at V and 2 bases at J, with 13 bases in the middle. Germline V gene sequence: CDR1 SGHTS, CDR2 YDEGEE. CDR3 coding DNA: TGTGCCAGCATGGATAGCTGGAACACAGATACGCAGTATTTT. Its translation: CASMDSWNTDTQYF.

This chain uses TRBV29-1 with TRBJ1-2; possible D gene TRBD1, 5 bases. Trimming removed 4 bases at V and 4 bases at J, with 13 bases between. The germline CDR1 and CDR2 sequences are SQVTM and ANQGSEA. This CDR3 is 13 amino acids long. In nucleotides, the CDR3 is TGCAGCGTTGGTGCCTCAGGGATCTATGGCTACACCTTC. The encoded protein is CSVGASGIYGYTF.

V usage is TRBV5-5 and J usage is TRBJ1-2; 7 bases line up with TRBD1. Germline CDR1 reads SGHKS; CDR2 reads YYEKEE (reference sequence). The CDR3 totals 16 residues. The V segment lost 1 base and the J segment 5 bases; nucleotides outside the gene matches: 11. As DNA, the CDR3 is TGTGCCAGCAGCTTGTTAGCACGGACAGGTGGTTATGGCTACACCTTC. Protein product: CASSLLARTGGYGYTF.

The chain carries TRBV9 and TRBJ1-6, with D unresolved. The CDR3 runs to 14 residues. V lost 0 bases, J lost 7 bases, and 8 bases lay in between. Per germline, CDR1 SGDLS and CDR2 YYNGEE. CDR3 protein: CASSVGQENSPLHF. In nucleotides, the CDR3 is TGTGCCAGCAGCGTAGGGCAGGAAAATTCACCCCTCCACTTT.

In the case of this clone: Other DNA variants within this sample encode the same CDR3. This chain joins TRBV30 and TRBJ1-1, with unresolved D. V lost 2 bases and J lost 1, with 2 bases in between. Germline V lookup: CDR1 GTSNPN, CDR2 SVGIG (reference sequence). The CDR3 loop spans 11 amino acids. DNA of the CDR3: TGTGCCTGGAGTAAGAACACTGAAGCTTTCTTT. Amino acids: CAWSKNTEAFF.